Sequencing of this T cell receptor beta chain was carried out in a study of siplizumab effects on memory and regulatory T cells. For about 6 days at 37°C, the mixed lymphocyte reaction cells were kept in coculture. This table comes from immunoSEQ multiplex PCR, and its TCRdb copy is limited to in-frame clones, with some not included. In the table there are about 10,000 clones, around 45% of which are singletons. With regard to this clone: Its target is not known.

V lost 5 bases, J lost 1 base, and 3 bases stayed unmatched. There are 14 residues in the CDR3. The germline CDR1 and CDR2 sequences are SGHDT and YYEEEE. This TCR derives from a human donor in good health; the cells came from an allogeneic mixed lymphocyte reaction. The chain links TRBV5-6 to TRBJ1-1; 9 bases agree with TRBD1. Sequencing used CFSE-low (dividing) CD8+ T cells sorted from an allogeneic mixed lymphocyte reaction. CDR3 DNA: TGTGCCAGCAGATGGACAGGGGAGAACACTGAAGCTTTCTTT. Translation gives CASRWTGENTEAFF.